These 13 T cell receptor beta chains came from one sample sequenced in a study of T cells in Graves' hyperthyroidism and ophthalmopathy. Amplification of TCR beta CDR3 regions was performed using RNA transcripts as template. The HTBI primer set was used in a first-round RT-PCR of the TCR CDR3. TCRdb independently ran MiXCR on the multiplex PCR reads; one entry per CDR3 protein. The table has 300,000 to 450,000 distinct CDR3 sequences, roughly 15% seen once; the top ten hold around 20%. The sample comprised blood. The receptors stem from a woman younger than 45 with Graves' ophthalmopathy.

Many counts were recorded for this clonotype. The CDR3, as DNA: TGTGCCATCAGAAGCTCCTATAATTCACCCCTCCACTTT. Translating it yields CAIRSSYNSPLHF. The chain uses TRBV2 and TRBJ1-6, with D unresolved. Germline lookup yields CDR1 SNHLY and CDR2 FYNNEI. V shed 10 bases and J shed 0 bases, with 7 bases lying between them. The CDR3 is made up of 13 amino acids.

In the case of this clonotype: A single base separates this from a much larger clone, so it may be a read error. The chain joins TRBV11-2 to TRBJ2-7, with 8 bases aligning to TRBD1. The CDR3 spans 15 residues. With 6 bases clipped from V and 1 base from J, the junction kept 8 bases outside the gene matches. Germline V gene lookup returns CDR1 SGHAT and CDR2 FQNNGV. The CDR3 nucleotides are TGTGCCAGCAGAGTGAAACAGGGGGATTCCTACGAGCAGTACTTC. Its protein product is CASRVKQGDSYEQYF. Complete variable domain (other parts from reference TRBV11-2 and TRBJ2-7): EAGVAQSPRYKIIEKRQSVAFWCNPISGHATLYWYQQILGQGPKLLIQFQNNGVVDDSQLPKDRFSAERLKGVDSTLKIQPAKLEDSAVYLCASRVKQGDSYEQYFGPGTRLTVT.

The chain links TRBV30 to TRBJ1-5; 12 bases fit TRBD1. Germline V gene sequence: CDR1 GTSNPN, CDR2 SVGIG (reference sequence). J lost 5 bases, V lost 5 bases, and 22 bases had no gene match. The CDR3 runs to 20 residues. The CDR3 DNA sequence: TGTGCCTGGTGTACCGACCCCCGGGACAGGGGGCATTATTTTGATCAGCCCCAGCATTTT. Its translation: CAWCTDPRDRGHYFDQPQHF.

The J gene is TRBJ2-1, the V gene TRBV9, with D maybe TRBD2 (6 bases). Trimming took off 0 bases at V and 8 bases at J, with 12 bases between the two ends. CDR1 is SGDLS and CDR2 is YYNGEE in the germline V gene. The CDR3 runs to 14 residues. The CDR3 DNA follows: TGTGCCAGCAGCGTAGATGGCGGGGTCGATGAGCAGTTCTTC. Its protein product is CASSVDGGVDEQFF. Combining the CDR3 with reference TRBV9 and TRBJ2-1 gives the whole variable domain DSGVTQTPKHLITATGQRVTLRCSPRSGDLSVYWYQQSLDQGLQFLIQYYNGEERAKGNILERFSAQQFPDLHSELNLSSLELGDSALYFCASSVDGGVDEQFFGPGTRLTVL.

Only a few counts were recorded for this clonotype. V and J are TRBV28 and TRBJ1-4, with no clear D. The CDR3 consists of 15 residues. Looked up from germline, CDR1 is MDHEN and CDR2 is SYDVKM. Trimming shortened V by 3 bases and J by 5 bases, and 13 bases separated the two germline ends. The CDR3 bases are TGTGCCAGCAGTTTTAAAGCGGGGTACAATGAAAAACTGTTTTTT. Its translation: CASSFKAGYNEKLFF. The full variable domain, rest sourced from reference TRBV28 and TRBJ1-4, is DVKVTQSSRYLVKRTGEKVFLECVQDMDHENMFWYRQDPGLGLRLIYFSYDVKMKEKGDIPEGYSVSREKKERFSLILESASTNQTSMYLCASSFKAGYNEKLFFGSGTQLSVL.

With regard to this clonotype: This could be a read error, since a much larger clone is one nucleotide away. The rearrangement joins TRBV6-5 to TRBJ1-5; possible D gene TRBD1, 6 bases. Germline loops: CDR1 MNHEY, CDR2 SVGAGI. V lost 0 bases, J lost 9 bases, and 15 bases lay in between. The CDR3 has 15 amino acids. The CDR3 nucleotides are TGTGCCAGCAGTTACTCCGGACAGTATGATCCGCCCCAGCATTTT. It codes for CASSYSGQYDPPQHF.

There are many counts of this clonotype. This chain joins TRBV28 and TRBJ1-3, with 7 bases lining up with TRBD1. J gave up 4 bases and V 3 bases, and 15 bases lay outside the gene matches. CDR1 is MDHEN, CDR2 SYDVKM, per germline. CDR3 length: 18 residues. Written as DNA, the CDR3 is TGTGCCAGCAGTTTTCGGGAGACAGGGAACTTGGCCGGAAACACCATATATTTT. Protein: CASSFRETGNLAGNTIYF.

The V gene is TRBV6-1, the J gene TRBJ2-3; the D gene is possibly TRBD2 (6 bases). The germline V and J ends were trimmed by 2 bases and 3 bases, with 15 bases remaining between them. The CDR3 contains 16 residues. Germline assignment: CDR1 MNHNS and CDR2 SASEGT. The CDR3 DNA sequence: TGTGCCAGCAGTGAATGGGCTAGCGTGGGTACAGATACGCAGTATTTT. This codes for CASSEWASVGTDTQYF.

There are many counts of this clonotype. This sequence joins TRBV18 and TRBJ1-6, with a tentative D call TRBD1 (5 bases). Germline V gene data show CDR1 as KGHSH and CDR2 as LQKENI. This CDR3 spans 17 amino acids. The V end was cut by 1 base, the J end by 7 bases, with 17 bases between. The CDR3 region has the DNA TGTGCCAGCTCACCACTTCGGACAACTACAAACAATTCACCCCTCCACTTT. It encodes CASSPLRTTTNNSPLHF.

This clonotype has at least ten counts. This chain links TRBV7-9 with TRBJ2-1; D uncertain. V was trimmed by 8 bases and J by 7 bases, leaving 9 bases between them. Germline CDR1 SEHNR, CDR2 FQNEAQ (reference sequence). The CDR3 contains 11 residues. The CDR3 DNA reads as TGTGCCAGCCAACGGGTGAATGAGCAGTTCTTC. Its protein product is CASQRVNEQFF.

This clonotype showed up many times. The chain couples TRBV13 to TRBJ2-1, with 7 bases matching TRBD1. Germline V lookup: CDR1 PRHDT, CDR2 FYEKMQ (reference sequence). The junction had 16 bases not matched to a gene; V was cut back by 5 bases and J by 0 bases. The CDR3 extends over 19 amino acids. CDR3 sequence (DNA): TGTGCCAGCAGCGCTCCCCCCCCGGGGACAGAAAACTCCTACAATGAGCAGTTCTTC. It codes for CASSAPPPGTENSYNEQFF.

This clonotype was detected many times. The V gene is TRBV27, the J gene TRBJ2-3; weak D call: TRBD1 (6 bases). Per the germline V gene, CDR1 is MNHEY and CDR2 is SMNVEV (reference sequence). The length of the CDR3 is 13 residues. V lost 6 bases, J lost 4 bases, and 11 bases lay in between. CDR3 in amino acids: CASRSEGADTQYF. The CDR3 bases are TGTGCCAGCAGAAGCGAGGGGGCAGATACGCAGTATTTT.

This clonotype was counted ten times or more. This chain links TRBV27 with TRBJ1-2; maybe TRBD1 (5 bases). The CDR3 consists of 14 residues. Trimming pared 3 bases from V and 2 bases from J, leaving 10 bases between. Per germline, CDR1 MNHEY and CDR2 SMNVEV (reference sequence). The DNA of the CDR3 is TGTGCCAGCAGTTTCTCCCGACAGAACTATGGCTACACCTTC. Amino acid sequence: CASSFSRQNYGYTF.